This section outlines one T cell receptor (beta chain) sequence together with its context. Its antigen is unidentified. Trimming removed 7 bases from V and 4 bases from J; junction bases left unmatched: 6. Germline lookup yields CDR1 WNHNN and CDR2 SYGVQD (reference sequence). CDR3 length equals 16 residues. The data stem from a study of T cell responses to AZD1222 COVID-19 vaccine. Study-level results: At 160-218 and 743-854, vaccine-associated CD4 TCRs were dominant, and they spanned spike.

Sequenced by immunoSEQ multiplex PCR; TCRdb stores in-frame clones only, minus some. The sample has over 140,000 clones; roughly 92% are singletons. This sequence joins TRBV10-1 and TRBJ2-1; 14 nucleotides align to TRBD2. This clonotype was sampled from an adult in good health. The source was peripheral blood, collected on day 0 of AZD1222 vaccination. The CDR3 spells CASTAGTSGGYNEQFF. CDR3 DNA: TGCGCCAGCACGGCCGGGACTAGCGGGGGATACAATGAGCAGTTCTTC.